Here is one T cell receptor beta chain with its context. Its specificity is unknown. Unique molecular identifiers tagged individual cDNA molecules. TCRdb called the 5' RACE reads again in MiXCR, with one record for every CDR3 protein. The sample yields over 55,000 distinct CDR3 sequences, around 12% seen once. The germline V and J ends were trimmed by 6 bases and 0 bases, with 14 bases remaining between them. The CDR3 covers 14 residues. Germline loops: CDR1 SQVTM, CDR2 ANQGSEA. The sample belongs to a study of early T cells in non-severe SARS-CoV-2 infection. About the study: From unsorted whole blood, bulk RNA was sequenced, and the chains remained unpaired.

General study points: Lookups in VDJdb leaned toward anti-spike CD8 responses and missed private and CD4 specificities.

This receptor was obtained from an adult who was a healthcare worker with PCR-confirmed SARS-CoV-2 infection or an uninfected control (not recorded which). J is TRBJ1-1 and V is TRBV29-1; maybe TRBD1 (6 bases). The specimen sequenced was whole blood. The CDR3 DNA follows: TGCAGCGTCGTCGGACAGTTCATGAACACTGAAGCTTTCTTT. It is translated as CSVVGQFMNTEAFF.